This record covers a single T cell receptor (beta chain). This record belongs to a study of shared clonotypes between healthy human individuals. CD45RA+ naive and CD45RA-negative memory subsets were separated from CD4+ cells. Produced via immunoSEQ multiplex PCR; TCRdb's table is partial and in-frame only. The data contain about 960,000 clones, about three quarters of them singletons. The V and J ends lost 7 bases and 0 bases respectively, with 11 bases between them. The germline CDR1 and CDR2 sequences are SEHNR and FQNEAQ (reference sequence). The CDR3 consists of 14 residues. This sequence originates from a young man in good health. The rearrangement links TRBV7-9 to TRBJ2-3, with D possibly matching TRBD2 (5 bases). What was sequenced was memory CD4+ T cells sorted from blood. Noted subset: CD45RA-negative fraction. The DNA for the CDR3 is TGTGCCAGCACCTCGGGAACGAGCACAGATACGCAGTATTTT. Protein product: CASTSGTSTDTQYF.